This T cell receptor beta chain was found in a study of CD8 T cells in ankylosing spondylitis (dated 2017 in TCRdb). Broadly, across the study: The study profiled T cell receptor beta repertoires in healthy donors and ankylosing spondylitis patients to find disease-linked TCR variants. The full study cohort was made up of about 25 ankylosing spondylitis patients and 108 healthy donors. Peripheral blood was sampled, and synovial fluid was also collected from ankylosing spondylitis patients. Here is what the overall study found, with its caveats: The disease-linked clones were reported as significantly enriched in matched synovial fluid samples from ankylosing spondylitis patients. Some of the motif variants had been reported before in the synovial fluid and blood of reactive arthritis patients, a finding that suggests common disease-initiation mechanisms. A CD8+ phenotype was shown by the disease-linked clones, which were found at relatively low frequencies in peripheral blood. A TCR beta motif of about 8 highly homologous amino acid variants appeared characteristic of blood from ankylosing spondylitis patients.

The listed sequencing device is Illumina HiSeq 2500. Quantitative 5'-RACE with molecular barcodes was the method used to prepare the TCR beta libraries. The paper's processing steps were these. A new computational method, built on a probabilistic model of VDJ rearrangement, was used to identify disease-linked TCR variants. TCRdb handled the public reads itself, with Q25 trimming in fastp and clone calling in MiXCR, and kept productive beta chains. Every CDR3 protein is listed once, alongside the most common genes and DNA of its rows. Here the V and J calls rest on TCRdb's processing, not on the authors' analysis. The sample data list about 840,000 distinct CDR3 sequences, and 10% to 15% of these were observed just once. The top ten clones comprise more than 0.5% of the sample. Based on the germline V gene, the CDR1 and CDR2 sequences are MNHEY and SVGEGT. Counted from cysteine to phenylalanine, this CDR3 has 16 amino acids. Left in the record is the CDR3 DNA by itself, 48 bases read in frame from the first base. For this chain, trimming is 5 bases at the V end and 7 bases at the J end, and the number of junction bases without a gene match is 15.

This clonotype was detected many times. Its cognate antigen has yet to be identified. Base qualities are not recorded, but no much larger clone differs from it by a single base. The chain is made from TRBV6-2 or TRBV6-3 and TRBJ2-7, and TRBD2 aligns with 9 junction nucleotides. The origin of this receptor is a male donor with ankylosing spondylitis. Material: blood, either unsorted or a sorted T cell fraction (not recorded which). The nucleotide sequence reads TGTGCCAGCAGTACCCCCGGACTAGCGAATCCTTTGGAGCAGTACTTC. Its protein is CASSTPGLANPLEQYF.